Listed here are 24 T cell receptor beta chains from one sample, sequenced in a study of cytotoxic CD8 clonotypes in ibrutinib-treated CLL. The data were produced by immunoSEQ multiplex PCR, yet TCRdb's version contains in-frame clones alone and is incomplete. The repertoire has 330,000 or so clones, under 70% of them found once; the top ten carry 6.3%. The sample was PBMCs, taken after 36 months of ibrutinib treatment. The receptors come from a human donor with chronic lymphocytic leukemia.

This clone is a singleton in its sample. The chain combines TRBV4-1 with TRBJ1-3; D call uncertain. CDR1 is MGHRA and CDR2 is YSYEKL in the germline V gene. V gave up 6 bases and J gave up 3 bases, with 15 bases separating them. The CDR3 is 15 amino acids. CDR3 coding DNA: TGCGCCAGCAGTCCCCATGCGACTCTTGGAAACACCATATATTTT. Residues: CASSPHATLGNTIYF.

This clone was seen more than once but under ten times. This chain connects TRBV19 to TRBJ2-7; D is unresolved. The germline V gene encodes CDR1 LNHDA and CDR2 SQIVND (reference sequence). CDR3 length equals 15 residues. Trimming left V 3 bases short and J 2 bases short, with 14 bases between. The CDR3 spells CASSIGAPRTYEQYF. CDR3 DNA: TGTGCCAGTAGTATCGGCGCGCCGCGAACCTACGAGCAGTACTTC.

This chain uses TRBV29-1 with TRBJ2-7, with 8 nucleotides matching TRBD1. The CDR3 runs to 14 residues. Germline trimming cut 3 bases from V and 4 bases from J; bases unmatched to any gene: 8. Germline V gene data show CDR1 as SQVTM and CDR2 as ANQGSEA. CDR3 DNA: TGCAGCGTTGATCCCAGGGGGCTTAGGTACGAGCAGTACTTC. Protein sequence: CSVDPRGLRYEQYF.

The rearrangement joins TRBV11-2 to TRBJ1-4, with TRBD1 as a possible D gene (6 bases). The CDR3 has 16 amino acids. The V gene lost 1 base and the J gene lost 0 bases, with 9 bases spanning the gap. CDR1 is SGHAT, CDR2 FQNNGV, per germline. This chain's CDR3 is CASSLGTAATNEKLFF. CDR3 DNA: TGTGCCAGCAGCTTAGGGACAGCCGCAACTAATGAAAAACTGTTTTTT.

This clone was seen only a few times. The gene calls are TRBV12-5 and TRBJ1-2; D call uncertain. Trimming shortened V by 7 bases and J by 4 bases, and 34 bases separated the two germline ends. The CDR3 sequence is 20 residues long. CDR1 is LGHNT, CDR2 FRNRAP, per germline. CDR3 protein: CASARRLGSLSTDDFYGYTF. The CDR3, as DNA: TGTGCTAGTGCGAGAAGACTGGGTAGCTTGTCCACCGACGATTTCTATGGCTACACCTTC.

V gene TRBV2 combines with J gene TRBJ2-7; tentative D call: TRBD2 (6 bases). The V and J ends lost 6 bases and 0 bases respectively, with 12 bases between them. This CDR3 spans 14 amino acids. Per the germline V gene, CDR1 is SNHLY and CDR2 is FYNNEI. CDR3 nucleotides: TGTGCCAGCAGGGGACGGGGGAGCTCCTACGAGCAGTACTTC. As protein: CASRGRGSSYEQYF.

The rearrangement uses TRBV28 and TRBJ2-7, with D hard to call. Germline V gene lookup returns CDR1 MDHEN and CDR2 SYDVKM. CDR3 size: 15 residues. The V end was cut by 9 bases, the J end by 2 bases, with 20 bases between. This chain's CDR3 is CASPPIGVLPYEQYF. The CDR3 DNA reads TGTGCCAGTCCCCCAATTGGGGTATTACCCTACGAGCAGTACTTC.

The gene calls are TRBV19 and TRBJ2-3; D might be TRBD1 (6 bases). V was shortened by 11 bases and J by 2 bases, with 14 bases between the two germline ends. Germline V gene lookup returns CDR1 LNHDA and CDR2 SQIVND (reference sequence). This CDR3 has 13 residues. The CDR3 coding sequence is TGTGCCGGATTAGACAGGTCCACAGATACGCAGTATTTT. It is translated as CAGLDRSTDTQYF.

V gene TRBV6-5 combines with J gene TRBJ1-2, with D possibly matching TRBD1 (6 bases). CDR1 is MNHEY, CDR2 SVGAGI, per germline. V dropped 6 bases and J dropped 7 bases, with 15 bases sitting between them. The CDR3 length is 13 residues. The CDR3 spells CASSLGGEGGYTF. CDR3 in DNA: TGTGCCAGCAGCCTAGGGGGGGAGGGTGGCTACACCTTC.

This rearrangement joins TRBV9 to TRBJ2-1; 10 bases align to TRBD1. Germline assignment: CDR1 SGDLS and CDR2 YYNGEE. J gave up 7 bases and V 0 bases, and 7 bases lay outside the gene matches. The CDR3 length is 16 residues. CDR3 residues: CASSVGLGQGVNEQFF. CDR3 DNA sequence: TGTGCCAGCAGCGTAGGATTAGGACAGGGGGTAAATGAGCAGTTCTTC.

V is TRBV5-1 and J is TRBJ2-1; a possible D gene is TRBD2 (6 bases). In germline, CDR1 is SGHRS, CDR2 YFSETQ. V lost 4 bases and J 2 bases, leaving 7 bases between the germline ends. The CDR3 covers 13 residues. The CDR3 coding sequence is TGCGCCAGCAGCGGGGGGACCTACAATGAGCAGTTCTTC. Its translation is CASSGGTYNEQFF.

J is TRBJ2-3 and V is TRBV12-5; D not resolved. The CDR3 extends over 11 amino acids. V lost 2 bases and J lost 11, with 8 bases in between. Germline V CDR1 and CDR2: LGHNT, FRNRAP. The CDR3: CASGLSWEQYF. The CDR3 nucleotides read TGTGCTAGTGGTTTGAGTTGGGAGCAGTATTTT.

This clone was found a few times. The rearrangement joins TRBV21-1 to TRBJ1-6; the table gives TRBD1 as D, unverified against the DNA. TRBV21-1 is designated a pseudogene. The CDR3 runs 15 residues. CDR3 sequence (DNA): TGTGCCAGCAGCAATAGACAGGGAGGCAATTCACCCCTCCACTTT. It encodes CASSNRQGGNSPLHF.

The table lists this clone with a few counts. The rearrangement links TRBV5-1 to TRBJ1-3, with D uncertain. The CDR3 has 15 residues. Trimming left V 4 bases short and J 9 bases short, with 20 bases between. CDR1 and CDR2 from the germline V gene are SGHRS and YFSETQ. The chain's CDR3 is CASSGGFVQSSTIYF. DNA of the CDR3: TGCGCCAGCAGCGGAGGGTTCGTCCAAAGTAGCACCATATATTTT.

The chain couples TRBV28 to TRBJ2-1; TRBD2 might be the D (5 bases). The CDR3 length is 15 residues. V was shortened by 6 bases and J by 0 bases, with 12 bases between the two germline ends. From germline, CDR1 is MDHEN and CDR2 SYDVKM. The CDR3 loop reads CASSPPLVSYNEQFF. The DNA of the CDR3 is TGTGCCAGCAGCCCCCCACTAGTCTCCTACAATGAGCAGTTCTTC.

The rearrangement uses TRBV6-5 and TRBJ1-4, with D possibly TRBD1 on 5 matching bases. The CDR3 runs to 14 residues. Deletions cut 2 bases from V and 8 bases from J, with 12 bases between. CDR1 and CDR2 from the germline V gene are MNHEY and SVGAGI. As DNA, the CDR3 is TGTGCCAGCAGTTACGGTCAGGGTTGGGAAAAACTGTTTTTT. Translating gives CASSYGQGWEKLFF.

The chain carries TRBV28 and TRBJ2-6, with TRBD2 matching 7 bases. The CDR3 spans 18 residues. Germline assignment: CDR1 MDHEN and CDR2 SYDVKM. V shed 3 bases, J shed 2 bases, and the junction held 10 bases outside the gene matches. The CDR3 bases are TGTGCCAGCAGTTTCGAGCCGGGAGGACCTCCTGGGGCCAACGTCCTGACTTTC. Amino acids: CASSFEPGGPPGANVLTF.

This chain links TRBV27 with TRBJ1-1; 11 bases are a match to TRBD1. The CDR3 length is 16 residues. The germline V gene encodes CDR1 MNHEY and CDR2 SMNVEV (reference sequence). Losses at the gene ends were 1 base for V and 4 bases for J; bases not matched to a gene: 5. The CDR3 loop reads CASSLYSGQGGTEAFF. In DNA, the CDR3 is TGTGCCAGCAGTTTATATTCGGGACAGGGGGGCACTGAAGCTTTCTTT.

J is TRBJ2-7 and V is TRBV18; D is uncertain. Per the germline V gene, CDR1 is KGHSH and CDR2 is LQKENI. The CDR3 length is 15 residues. With 0 bases removed from V and 2 bases from J, the gap between germline ends came to 11 bases. The CDR3 protein is CASSPPLRDTYEQYF. The CDR3 region has the DNA TGTGCCAGCTCACCACCCTTAAGAGATACCTACGAGCAGTACTTC.

The CDR3 loop reads CASSIGTASYEQYF. CDR3 sequence (DNA): TGTGCCAGTAGTATCGGGACAGCCTCCTACGAGCAGTACTTC. The chain carries TRBV19 and TRBJ2-7; 7 positions match TRBD1. V shed 3 bases and J 0 bases; nucleotides not matched to a gene: 2. The CDR3 runs 14 residues. The germline gives CDR1 LNHDA, CDR2 SQIVND (reference sequence).

V usage is TRBV6-5 and J usage is TRBJ2-7; no reliable D call. CDR1 and CDR2 from the germline V gene are MNHEY and SVGAGI. This CDR3 comprises 8 residues. V was trimmed by 9 bases and J by 6 bases, leaving 3 bases between them. The CDR3 nucleotides read TGTGCCAGTACCGAGCAGTACTTC. This sequence encodes CASTEQYF.

This clone showed up just a few times. The gene calls are TRBV6-5 and TRBJ1-3, with no clear D. The germline V gene has CDR1 MNHEY and CDR2 SVGAGI. CDR3 size: 13 residues. V lost 4 bases and J lost 6, with 10 bases in between. CDR3 loop: CASSSLVANTIYF. CDR3 nucleotides: TGTGCCAGCAGTTCCCTGGTGGCAAACACCATATATTTT.

J is TRBJ2-5 and V is TRBV15; D gene ambiguous. This CDR3 has 14 residues. V dropped 1 base and J dropped 4 bases, with 10 bases sitting between them. Germline loops: CDR1 LNHNV, CDR2 YYDKDF (reference sequence). The CDR3: CATSRVGVGETQYF. The CDR3 DNA reads as TGTGCCACCAGCAGAGTTGGGGTAGGAGAGACCCAGTACTTC.

This clone has a handful of counts. The chain combines TRBV5-1 with TRBJ1-4; 9 bases line up with TRBD1. This CDR3 has 19 residues. With 1 base clipped from V and 7 bases from J, the junction kept 17 bases outside the gene matches. The germline V gene has CDR1 SGHRS and CDR2 YFSETQ. This CDR3 is CASSLSPRPGTGSGEKLFF. For the CDR3, the DNA is TGCGCCAGCAGCTTGTCCCCCCGTCCCGGGACAGGGAGCGGTGAAAAACTGTTTTTT. The whole variable domain, filled in from reference TRBV5-1 and TRBJ1-4, reads KAGVTQTPRYLIKTRGQQVTLSCSPISGHRSVSWYQQTPGQGLQFLFEYFSETQRNKGNFPGRFSGRQFSNSRSEMNVSTLELGDSALYLCASSLSPRPGTGSGEKLFFGSGTQLSVL.